The present T cell receptor beta chain was sequenced within a study of blood T cell repertoires in COVID-19. Clones were read by immunoSEQ multiplex PCR, and TCRdb kept only the in-frame ones, dropping some. The table records about 440,000 clones, about 89% of them present only once. As for this clone: Other DNA sequences in this sample translate to the same CDR3.

Per germline, CDR1 SGDLS and CDR2 YYNGEE. With 3 bases clipped from V and 2 bases from J, the junction kept 6 bases outside the gene matches. The CDR3 length is 15 residues. The clonotype was recovered from a woman in her thirties with acute or convalescent COVID-19. The sequencing input was peripheral blood. The chain couples TRBV9 to TRBJ2-3, with 7 nucleotides matching TRBD2. The CDR3 DNA reads as TGTGCCAGCAGCGCATACGGGGGGAACACAGATACGCAGTATTTT. Protein product: CASSAYGGNTDTQYF.